This is a list of T cell receptor beta chains from one sample in a study of blood T cell repertoires in COVID-19. Only in-frame clones appear in the TCRdb table, and some are missing; sequencing was by immunoSEQ multiplex PCR. The repertoire holds roughly 66,000 clones, with roughly 82% as singletons. Sequencing used peripheral blood. The source of these receptors is a man aged 55-75 years with acute or convalescent COVID-19. The CDR3 runs from the conserved cysteine through the conserved F or W. D genes are given only for firm matches. Not all rows give a size; the values are once, few, many and, for expanded clones, a class.

V	D	size	J	CDR3	DNA
TRBV5-4	.	.	TRBJ1-1	CASSSTQVMNTEAFF	TGTGCCAGCAGCTCCACACAGGTAATGAACACTGAAGCTTTCTTT
TRBV18	.	.	TRBJ2-1	CASSPSLNNEQFF	TGTGCCAGCTCACCGTCCCTTAACAATGAGCAGTTCTTC
TRBV7-2	TRBD2	.	TRBJ2-7	CASSILAGVSYEQYF	TGTGCCAGCAGCATTCTAGCGGGCGTCTCCTACGAGCAGTACTTC
TRBV19	TRBD1	.	TRBJ2-7	CASSRKGTTGISSSYEQYF	TGTGCCAGTAGTCGAAAGGGAACGACAGGGATCTCCTCCTCCTACGAGCAGTACTTC
TRBV7-2	TRBD2	.	TRBJ2-5	CASSLRSGGAETQYF	TGTGCCAGCAGCTTACGTAGCGGGGGGGCCGAGACCCAGTACTTC
TRBV3-1/TRBV3-2	.	.	TRBJ2-7	CASSQEPGKKGEQYF	TGTGCCAGCAGCCAAGAGCCCGGGAAGAAGGGAGAGCAGTACTTC
TRBV30	TRBD1	.	TRBJ1-2	CAWRVRDRDSYGYTF	TGTGCCTGGAGGGTCCGGGACAGGGACAGCTATGGCTACACCTTC
TRBV7-9	.	.	TRBJ2-6	CASSFGASGANVLTF	TGTGCCAGCAGCTTTGGAGCCTCTGGGGCCAACGTCCTGACTTTC
TRBV11-3	TRBD1	.	TRBJ2-1	CASSQTGTGGYNEQFF	TGTGCCAGCAGCCAAACAGGGACAGGGGGATACAATGAGCAGTTCTTC
TRBV11-2	TRBD1	once	TRBJ2-3	CASSFGQGVADTQYF	TGTGCCAGCAGCTTCGGGCAGGGGGTCGCGGATACGCAGTATTTT
TRBV11-2	TRBD2	.	TRBJ2-1	CASSPRTSGGNEQFF	TGTGCCAGCAGCCCCCGGACTAGCGGGGGGAATGAGCAGTTCTTC
TRBV7-9	.	.	TRBJ2-5	CASSFFLRVLETQYF	TGTGCCAGCAGCTTCTTCCTCAGGGTCCTCGAGACCCAGTACTTC
TRBV10-1	TRBD2	.	TRBJ2-2	CASSARGTGELFF	TGCGCCAGCAGTGCGCGGGGGACTGGGGAGCTGTTTTTT
TRBV19	.	.	TRBJ2-6	CASNSGESNSGANVLTF	TGTGCCAGTAACTCAGGGGAATCCAACTCTGGGGCCAACGTCCTGACTTTC
TRBV25-1	.	.	TRBJ1-4	CASSVLRGFEEKLFF	TGTGCCAGCAGTGTATTGAGGGGGTTTGAGGAAAAACTGTTTTTT
TRBV19	TRBD1	once	TRBJ2-4	CASSATGNLAYF	TGTGCCAGTAGTGCGACAGGGAATCTAGCCTACTTC
TRBV29-1	.	.	TRBJ1-1	CSVAPGAPGEAFF	TGCAGCGTTGCTCCAGGGGCCCCTGGTGAAGCTTTCTTT
TRBV11-3	TRBD1	few	TRBJ1-2	CASSARFSGGLVTF	TGTGCCAGCAGCGCCCGTTTTTCAGGGGGCCTGGTGACCTTC
TRBV11-2	.	.	TRBJ2-7	CASSSYTGTSYEQYF	TGTGCCAGCAGCTCGTATACCGGGACATCTTACGAGCAGTACTTC
TRBV5-6	TRBD2	.	TRBJ2-7	CASSLLILAGPTYEQYF	TGTGCCAGCAGCCTACTGATTCTAGCGGGGCCGACCTACGAGCAGTACTTC
TRBV15	.	.	TRBJ2-1	CATSRDQLVMNEQFF	TGTGCCACCAGCAGAGATCAACTAGTTATGAATGAGCAGTTCTTC
TRBV2	.	few	TRBJ1-5	CASSEYSNQPQHF	TGTGCCAGCAGTGAATATAGCAATCAGCCCCAGCATTTT
TRBV6-2/TRBV6-3	TRBD1	.	TRBJ1-2	CASSYSWDSQLIVYGYTF	TGTGCCAGCAGTTACTCATGGGACAGCCAATTGATCGTTTATGGCTACACCTTC
TRBV18	.	.	TRBJ1-1	CASSPRHRVNTEAFF	TGTGCCAGCTCACCACGCCACAGGGTGAACACTGAAGCTTTCTTT
TRBV4-2	TRBD1	.	TRBJ1-2	CASSLETGGDYGYTF	TGTGCCAGCAGCCTAGAAACAGGGGGCGACTATGGCTACACCTTC
TRBV7-2	TRBD2	.	TRBJ2-5	CASSLSGGARETQYF	TGTGCCAGCAGCTTAAGCGGGGGGGCTCGGGAGACCCAGTACTTC
TRBV2	TRBD1	few	TRBJ1-6	CASSSGTGGSPLHF	TGTGCCAGCAGCTCCGGGACAGGGGGTTCACCCCTCCACTTT
TRBV7-9	.	.	TRBJ2-6	CASSLRGQGAGSGANVLTF	TGTGCCAGCAGCTTACGTGGTCAGGGAGCGGGCTCTGGGGCCAACGTCCTGACTTTC
TRBV10-1	.	once	TRBJ2-3	CASSDSFTDTQYF	TGCGCCAGCAGTGACTCGTTCACAGATACGCAGTATTTT
TRBV7-2	TRBD2	.	TRBJ2-5	CASSFGGAGLETQYF	TGTGCCAGCAGCTTCGGGGGGGCCGGTTTGGAGACCCAGTACTTC
TRBV4-3	.	.	TRBJ2-1	CASSQELGVGNEQFF	TGCGCCAGCAGCCAAGAATTAGGGGTTGGCAATGAGCAGTTCTTC
TRBV27	TRBD2	.	TRBJ2-2	CASHRTSGGPVSGELFF	TGTGCCAGCCATCGGACTAGCGGGGGTCCGGTCTCCGGGGAGCTGTTTTTT
TRBV5-1	TRBD1	few	TRBJ1-4	CASSKGAANEKLFF	TGCGCCAGCAGCAAGGGGGCTGCTAATGAAAAACTGTTTTTT
TRBV14	.	.	TRBJ2-7	CASSLNGPYEQYF	TGTGCCAGCAGCCTAAACGGTCCCTACGAGCAGTACTTC
TRBV20-1	.	few	TRBJ1-1	CSASSRVGTEAFF	TGCAGTGCTAGTAGCAGGGTCGGCACTGAAGCTTTCTTT
TRBV27	.	few	TRBJ1-3	CASSLTVDSGNTIYF	TGTGCCAGCAGCCTTACAGTGGACTCTGGAAACACCATATATTTT
TRBV5-1	.	.	TRBJ1-4	CASSLGGTSNEKLFF	TGCGCCAGCAGCTTGGGAGGGACAAGTAATGAAAAACTGTTTTTT
TRBV30	TRBD2	few	TRBJ2-1	CAWKRAGSYNEQFF	TGTGCCTGGAAGAGAGCGGGGTCCTACAATGAGCAGTTCTTC
TRBV30	TRBD1	.	TRBJ2-2	CAWSRTGTGELFF	TGTGCCTGGTCGCGGACAGGCACCGGGGAGCTGTTTTTT
TRBV6-2/TRBV6-3	.	.	TRBJ1-2	CASSPNRRPYGYTF	TGTGCCAGCAGTCCGAACAGGAGACCCTATGGCTACACCTTC
TRBV5-1	.	once	TRBJ2-3	CASSLGHSTDTQYF	TGCGCCAGCAGCTTGGGTCATAGCACAGATACGCAGTATTTT
TRBV18	.	.	TRBJ1-1	CASSPLPGMNTEAFF	TGTGCCAGCTCACCACTTCCGGGGATGAACACTGAAGCTTTCTTT
TRBV5-6	TRBD1	.	TRBJ2-1	CASSPRQGYYNEQFF	TGTGCCAGCAGCCCTAGACAGGGGTATTACAATGAGCAGTTCTTC
TRBV7-2	.	.	TRBJ2-4	CASSPTGQAKNIQYF	TGTGCCAGCAGCCCGACAGGTCAAGCCAAAAACATTCAGTACTTC
TRBV6-6	TRBD1	.	TRBJ1-3	CASSPSTGSGNTIYF	TGTGCCAGCAGCCCATCGACAGGGTCTGGAAACACCATATATTTT
TRBV21-1	.	.	TRBJ1-6	CASSNGMTKVHNSPLHF	TGTGCCAGCAGCAATGGTATGACAAAGGTCCATAATTCACCCCTCCACTTT
TRBV6-5	TRBD1	once	TRBJ1-5	CASSYGRGRQPQHF	TGTGCCAGCAGTTACGGCAGGGGGCGTCAGCCCCAGCATTTT
TRBV5-6	TRBD1	.	TRBJ1-5	CASSFGTGNQPQHF	TGTGCCAGCAGCTTCGGGACAGGTAATCAGCCCCAGCATTTT
TRBV30	TRBD1	.	TRBJ1-3	CAWSRQGRPGNTIYF	TGTGCCTGGAGTAGACAGGGAAGACCTGGAAACACCATATATTTT
TRBV24-1	TRBD1	.	TRBJ2-2	CATSEGGRDAGELFF	TGTGCCACCAGTGAAGGGGGCCGGGACGCCGGGGAGCTGTTTTTT
TRBV5-1	TRBD1	few	TRBJ2-7	CASSPGQPPNEQYF	TGCGCCAGCAGCCCGGGACAGCCCCCGAACGAGCAGTACTTC
TRBV9	TRBD2	.	TRBJ2-3	CASSVTSGVGDTQYF	TGTGCCAGCAGCGTAACCAGCGGGGTCGGAGATACGCAGTATTTT
TRBV5-1	TRBD2	.	TRBJ2-5	CASSLTSGALQETQYF	TGCGCCAGCAGCTTAACTAGCGGAGCCCTACAAGAGACCCAGTACTTC
TRBV6-1	TRBD1	.	TRBJ1-5	CASSARDRGLNQPQHF	TGTGCCAGCAGTGCGCGGGACAGGGGGTTGAATCAGCCCCAGCATTTT
TRBV30	.	.	TRBJ2-1	CALIDNEQFF	TGTGCCCTAATCGACAATGAGCAGTTCTTC